This is a list of T cell receptor beta chains from one sample in a study of blood T cell repertoires in COVID-19. TCRdb's table, derived via immunoSEQ multiplex PCR, lists solely in-frame clones and lacks some. Among approximately 52,000 clones, 90% were seen once, and the ten largest hold around 3%. The sequencing sample was made of peripheral blood. These receptors came from a human donor in a cohort sampled during active COVID-19. Each CDR3 is given with its conserved first and last residue. D genes are given only for firm matches. Clone size is shown for a subset of rows, as once, few, many or a class of expanded clone.

j_gene: TRBJ2-7; abundance: -; d_gene: -; v_gene: TRBV5-1; CDR3aa: CASSLLQARNSYEQYF; CDR3nt: TGCGCCAGCAGCCTACTACAGGCCCGGAACTCCTACGAGCAGTACTTC
j_gene: TRBJ2-7; abundance: once; d_gene: -; v_gene: TRBV7-9; CDR3aa: CASSSQAQVEYF; CDR3nt: TGTGCCAGCAGCTCCCAAGCACAGGTTGAGTACTTC
j_gene: TRBJ2-1; abundance: -; d_gene: TRBD2; v_gene: TRBV3-1/TRBV3-2; CDR3aa: CASSQGLADNEQFF; CDR3nt: TGTGCCAGCAGCCAGGGACTAGCGGACAATGAGCAGTTCTTC
j_gene: TRBJ1-2; abundance: -; d_gene: TRBD1; v_gene: TRBV27; CDR3aa: CASRFGGQGRNGYTF; CDR3nt: TGTGCCAGCAGATTCGGGGGACAGGGTAGAAATGGCTACACCTTC
j_gene: TRBJ2-1; abundance: -; d_gene: -; v_gene: TRBV3-1/TRBV3-2; CDR3aa: CASSQDLRAAYNEQFF; CDR3nt: TGTGCCAGCAGCCAAGATCTGCGGGCCGCCTACAATGAGCAGTTCTTC
j_gene: TRBJ1-2; abundance: -; d_gene: TRBD1; v_gene: TRBV7-9; CDR3aa: CASSLRQGKGYTF; CDR3nt: TGTGCCAGCAGCTTAAGACAGGGAAAAGGCTACACCTTC
j_gene: TRBJ2-6; abundance: -; d_gene: -; v_gene: TRBV1; CDR3aa: CTSSHTGTETSGANVLTF; CDR3nt: TGCACCAGCAGCCATACCGGGACAGAGACCTCTGGGGCCAACGTCCTGACTTTC
j_gene: TRBJ2-3; abundance: -; d_gene: -; v_gene: TRBV2; CDR3aa: CASSGSRGTNTQYF; CDR3nt: TGTGCCAGCAGTGGGTCCAGGGGCACAAATACGCAGTATTTT
j_gene: TRBJ2-3; abundance: -; d_gene: -; v_gene: TRBV4-1; CDR3aa: CASSQDPLASTDTQYF; CDR3nt: TGCGCCAGCAGCCAAGATCCCCTAGCAAGCACAGATACGCAGTATTTT
j_gene: TRBJ1-1; abundance: -; d_gene: TRBD1; v_gene: TRBV19; CDR3aa: CASSPNRGQSIEAFF; CDR3nt: TGTGCCAGTAGTCCGAACAGGGGGCAATCGATTGAAGCTTTCTTT
j_gene: TRBJ2-7; abundance: -; d_gene: TRBD1; v_gene: TRBV27; CDR3aa: CASSENRGYEQYF; CDR3nt: TGTGCCAGCAGTGAGAACAGGGGTTACGAGCAGTACTTC
j_gene: TRBJ2-3; abundance: -; d_gene: TRBD1; v_gene: TRBV5-1; CDR3aa: CASRRGQGRTDTQYF; CDR3nt: TGCGCCAGCAGACGAGGACAGGGCCGCACAGATACGCAGTATTTT
j_gene: TRBJ1-6; abundance: -; d_gene: -; v_gene: TRBV5-6; CDR3aa: CASSRYSRNSPLHF; CDR3nt: TGTGCCAGCAGCCGCTATTCCCGTAATTCACCCCTCCACTTT
j_gene: TRBJ1-6; abundance: few; d_gene: -; v_gene: TRBV3-1/TRBV3-2; CDR3aa: CASSQERDSPLHF; CDR3nt: TGTGCCAGCAGCCAAGAGCGGGATTCACCCCTCCACTTT
j_gene: TRBJ1-5; abundance: -; d_gene: -; v_gene: TRBV2; CDR3aa: CASSDGRVNQPQHF; CDR3nt: TGTGCCAGCAGTGACGGCAGGGTAAATCAGCCCCAGCATTTT
j_gene: TRBJ2-1; abundance: -; d_gene: -; v_gene: TRBV27; CDR3aa: CASSLPRTPRGNEQFF; CDR3nt: TGTGCCAGCAGTCTCCCCAGGACCCCCCGGGGGAATGAGCAGTTCTTC
j_gene: TRBJ1-1; abundance: -; d_gene: -; v_gene: TRBV5-1; CDR3aa: CASSLSPPGVNTEAFF; CDR3nt: TGCGCCAGCAGCTTGTCTCCTCCTGGAGTGAACACTGAAGCTTTCTTT
j_gene: TRBJ2-7; abundance: -; d_gene: TRBD1; v_gene: TRBV7-2; CDR3aa: CASSSRTGSYEQYF; CDR3nt: TGTGCCAGCAGCTCACGGACAGGTTCCTACGAGCAGTACTTC
j_gene: TRBJ1-1; abundance: -; d_gene: -; v_gene: TRBV5-1; CDR3aa: CASSRETVRNTEAFF; CDR3nt: TGCGCCAGCAGCCGGGAGACGGTTCGTAACACTGAAGCTTTCTTT
j_gene: TRBJ1-2; abundance: -; d_gene: TRBD1; v_gene: TRBV24-1; CDR3aa: CATSGPSRTGDYGYTF; CDR3nt: TGTGCCACCAGTGGTCCGTCCCGGACAGGGGACTATGGCTACACCTTC
j_gene: TRBJ2-2; abundance: -; d_gene: TRBD1; v_gene: TRBV27; CDR3aa: CASGGDSTGELFF; CDR3nt: TGTGCCAGCGGTGGGGACAGCACCGGGGAGCTGTTTTTT
j_gene: TRBJ1-6; abundance: -; d_gene: -; v_gene: TRBV28; CDR3aa: CASSGAPRQSNSPLHF; CDR3nt: TGTGCCAGCAGTGGGGCTCCACGGCAGTCTAATTCACCCCTCCACTTT
j_gene: TRBJ1-5; abundance: -; d_gene: TRBD1; v_gene: TRBV24-1; CDR3aa: CATSDTGQGGGPQHF; CDR3nt: TGTGCCACCAGTGATACGGGACAGGGTGGCGGGCCCCAGCATTTT
j_gene: TRBJ2-7; abundance: -; d_gene: -; v_gene: TRBV6-1; CDR3aa: CASSDGSSYEQYF; CDR3nt: TGTGCCAGCAGTGACGGGAGTTCCTACGAGCAGTACTTC
j_gene: TRBJ2-1; abundance: -; d_gene: TRBD2; v_gene: TRBV4-1; CDR3aa: CASSRTTSAPSYNEQFF; CDR3nt: TGCGCCAGCAGCCGAACGACTAGCGCCCCCTCCTACAATGAGCAGTTCTTC
j_gene: TRBJ2-5; abundance: -; d_gene: -; v_gene: TRBV5-8; CDR3aa: CASSIERGQETQYF; CDR3nt: TGTGCCAGCAGCATAGAGAGGGGGCAAGAGACCCAGTACTTC
j_gene: TRBJ2-7; abundance: -; d_gene: TRBD2; v_gene: TRBV28; CDR3aa: CASRSPSGIRSYEQYF; CDR3nt: TGTGCCAGCAGGTCTCCTAGCGGGATTAGATCCTACGAGCAGTACTTC
j_gene: TRBJ1-1; abundance: -; d_gene: TRBD1; v_gene: TRBV9; CDR3aa: CASSAGQGMRNTEAFF; CDR3nt: TGTGCCAGCAGCGCGGGACAGGGGATGAGGAACACTGAAGCTTTCTTT
j_gene: TRBJ2-3; abundance: -; d_gene: -; v_gene: TRBV3-1/TRBV3-2; CDR3aa: CASSQRGGGYTDTQYF; CDR3nt: TGTGCCAGCAGCCAAAGGGGAGGGGGATACACAGATACGCAGTATTTT
j_gene: TRBJ2-4; abundance: -; d_gene: TRBD2; v_gene: TRBV7-2; CDR3aa: CASSLYGMGGPAFDIQYF; CDR3nt: TGTGCCAGCAGCTTATACGGCATGGGAGGGCCAGCTTTTGACATTCAGTACTTC
j_gene: TRBJ2-3; abundance: once; d_gene: TRBD1; v_gene: TRBV18; CDR3aa: CASSPIPGQGAGTDTQYF; CDR3nt: TGTGCCAGCTCACCGATCCCGGGACAGGGGGCCGGCACAGATACGCAGTATTTT
j_gene: TRBJ1-6; abundance: few; d_gene: -; v_gene: TRBV4-2; CDR3aa: CASSQESGGGNSPLHF; CDR3nt: TGTGCCAGCAGCCAAGAAAGTGGAGGAGGTAATTCACCCCTCCACTTT
j_gene: TRBJ2-3; abundance: -; d_gene: TRBD2; v_gene: TRBV27; CDR3aa: CASSSISGRDDTQYF; CDR3nt: TGTGCCAGCAGTTCCATTAGCGGGAGGGATGATACGCAGTATTTT
j_gene: TRBJ1-3; abundance: -; d_gene: -; v_gene: TRBV5-1; CDR3aa: CASSLGGGQGNTIYF; CDR3nt: TGCGCCAGCAGCTTGGGCGGGGGCCAAGGAAACACCATATATTTT
j_gene: TRBJ2-1; abundance: -; d_gene: TRBD2; v_gene: TRBV9; CDR3aa: CASSVEAGGNNEQFF; CDR3nt: TGTGCCAGCAGCGTAGAAGCGGGAGGGAACAATGAGCAGTTCTTC
j_gene: TRBJ2-7; abundance: -; d_gene: -; v_gene: TRBV28; CDR3aa: CASTSPRSSYEQYF; CDR3nt: TGTGCCAGCACCAGTCCGAGGAGCTCCTACGAGCAGTACTTC
j_gene: TRBJ1-6; abundance: -; d_gene: TRBD1; v_gene: TRBV7-3; CDR3aa: CASSLRAGGSSPLHF; CDR3nt: TGTGCCAGCAGCTTACGGGCAGGGGGTAGCTCACCCCTCCACTTT
j_gene: TRBJ2-3; abundance: -; d_gene: TRBD2; v_gene: TRBV18; CDR3aa: CASSPPGTNTQYF; CDR3nt: TGTGCCAGCTCACCACCGGGGACTAATACGCAGTATTTT